This T cell receptor beta chain was recorded in a study of metastatic and nonmetastatic thyroid tumors. TCRdb used MiXCR to call clones anew from the PCR reads. The repertoire has some 83,000 clones, about an eighth of them found once; the top ten carry 7% to 9%. Thyroid surgery was performed in patients who had received no treatment beforehand. This clone was detected many times. Input material: tumor tissue. The origin of this receptor is a female donor with papillary thyroid cancer or a benign thyroid nodule (not recorded which). Some clones in this sample may be carry-over from other donors' samples.

For the CDR3, the DNA is TGCAGTGCTCTCCGGGTTGAGCAGTACTTC. Its translation is CSALRVEQYF. The chain combines TRBV20-1 with TRBJ2-7; D is undetermined. Looked up from germline, CDR1 is DFQATT and CDR2 is SNEGSKA (reference sequence). There are 10 residues in the CDR3. V was clipped by 5 bases and J by 7 bases, with 9 bases between them.